This is a list of T cell receptor beta chains from one sample in a study of CD8+ T cells in alopecia areata. Produced via immunoSEQ multiplex PCR; TCRdb's table is partial and in-frame only. The table includes 150,000 to 200,000 clones, roughly 59% detected once. The source material was CD4+ T cells sorted from blood, sampled at week 0. The receptor set was obtained from a human donor with alopecia areata. Each CDR3 is given with its conserved first and last residue. The D gene is left open where the match is weak. Clone size is given for some rows only: seen once, a few or many times, or a class if the clone is expanded.

v_call	clone_size	j_call	d_call	cdr3_aa	cdr3_nt
TRBV30	.	TRBJ1-5	.	CAWSRDSNQPQHF	TGTGCCTGGAGTCGGGACAGCAATCAGCCCCAGCATTTT
TRBV7-2	few	TRBJ1-2	.	CASSSEIGGYTF	TGTGCCAGCAGCTCAGAAATCGGTGGCTACACCTTC
TRBV5-6	.	TRBJ1-1	.	CASRFTGSAYTEAFF	TGTGCCAGCAGGTTCACAGGTTCCGCTTACACTGAAGCTTTCTTT
TRBV9	.	TRBJ2-7	TRBD2	CASSVATGGEQYF	TGTGCCAGCAGCGTAGCTACGGGGGGCGAGCAGTACTTC
TRBV11-2	.	TRBJ2-7	.	CASSSQGYEQYF	TGTGCCAGCAGCTCACAGGGTTACGAGCAGTACTTC
TRBV10-2	once	TRBJ1-4	.	CATQQGGLEKLFF	TGCGCCACACAACAGGGCGGCCTTGAAAAACTGTTTTTT
TRBV30	.	TRBJ1-1	.	CAWIRISAEAFF	TGTGCCTGGATACGGATTAGCGCTGAAGCTTTCTTT
TRBV29-1	.	TRBJ2-7	TRBD1	CSIKRTGSYEQYF	TGCAGCATCAAAAGGACAGGATCCTACGAGCAGTACTTC
TRBV11-1	few	TRBJ2-6	.	CASSRGLGANVLTF	TGTGCCAGCAGCCGGGGGCTCGGGGCCAACGTCCTGACTTTC
TRBV10-3	.	TRBJ2-7	.	CAISERQLEQYF	TGTGCCATCAGTGAGAGACAGCTCGAGCAGTACTTC
TRBV7-3	.	TRBJ1-2	.	CASSPSQAGGYTF	TGTGCCAGCAGCCCCTCCCAGGCTGGCGGCTACACCTTC
TRBV7-3	.	TRBJ2-1	.	CASSLGQGSYNEQFF	TGTGCCAGCAGCTTAGGGCAGGGCTCCTACAATGAGCAGTTCTTC
TRBV30	.	TRBJ2-2	.	CAWSMTDYTGELFF	TGTGCCTGGAGTATGACAGATTACACCGGGGAGCTGTTTTTT
TRBV7-8	.	TRBJ2-1	.	CAASGYRGYNEQFF	TGTGCCGCGAGCGGATACCGGGGCTACAATGAGCAGTTCTTC
TRBV29-1	.	TRBJ1-5	.	CSAREGDFNQPQHF	TGCAGCGCCCGAGAAGGGGACTTCAATCAGCCCCAGCATTTT
TRBV5-6	.	TRBJ2-7	TRBD1	CASSTGTASSYEQYF	TGTGCCAGCAGCACGGGGACAGCGTCGAGCTACGAGCAGTACTTC
TRBV4-3	few	TRBJ2-7	TRBD2	CASSQGAGTNYEQYF	TGCGCCAGCAGCCAAGGTGCCGGGACTAACTACGAGCAGTACTTC
TRBV7-2	.	TRBJ1-5	.	CASSFVGASNQPQHF	TGTGCCAGCAGCTTCGTAGGAGCGAGCAATCAGCCCCAGCATTTT
TRBV5-6	.	TRBJ1-5	.	CASSLGRRNQPQHF	TGTGCCAGCAGCCTCGGCCGCCGGAATCAGCCCCAGCATTTT
TRBV5-1	.	TRBJ1-5	.	CASSAGTPDQPQHF	TGCGCCAGCAGCGCCGGGACCCCCGATCAGCCCCAGCATTTT
TRBV30	.	TRBJ1-5	.	CAWSVRLGTGNQPQHF	TGTGCCTGGAGTGTACGCCTCGGGACGGGAAATCAGCCCCAGCATTTT
TRBV13	.	TRBJ1-2	.	CASSVVSENGYTF	TGTGCCAGCAGCGTCGTCAGTGAGAATGGCTACACCTTC
TRBV6-1	few	TRBJ1-5	.	CASNPNSNSNQPQHF	TGTGCCAGCAATCCTAACAGCAATAGCAATCAGCCCCAGCATTTT
TRBV5-1	few	TRBJ2-1	TRBD1	CASSLDARKGADEQFF	TGCGCCAGCAGCTTGGACGCGCGGAAGGGGGCGGATGAGCAGTTCTTC
TRBV7-2	few	TRBJ1-6	.	CASSHDSGRENSPLHF	TGTGCCAGCAGCCATGACAGCGGTCGAGAAAATTCACCCCTCCACTTT
TRBV29-1	.	TRBJ2-2	.	CSVEKGWTGELFF	TGCAGCGTTGAAAAGGGTTGGACCGGGGAGCTGTTTTTT
TRBV7-2	few	TRBJ2-2	.	CASSLAMAGELFF	TGTGCCAGCAGCTTAGCTATGGCCGGGGAGCTGTTTTTT
TRBV6-5	.	TRBJ1-6	TRBD1	CASSSGQTGLNSPLHF	TGTGCCAGCAGTTCCGGACAGACAGGGTTGAATTCACCCCTCCACTTT
TRBV4-3	.	TRBJ1-2	.	CASSQENFYGYTF	TGCGCCAGCAGCCAAGAGAATTTCTATGGCTACACCTTC
TRBV2	few	TRBJ2-3	TRBD2	CASRQWTSGCTDTQYF	TGTGCCAGCAGACAATGGACTAGCGGGTGCACAGATACGCAGTATTTT
TRBV30	.	TRBJ1-4	TRBD1	CAWSVQRGPGEKLFF	TGTGCCTGGAGTGTACAGAGGGGGCCTGGGGAAAAACTGTTTTTT
TRBV29-1	.	TRBJ2-1	.	CSVSHNEQFF	TGCAGCGTATCTCACAATGAGCAGTTCTTC
TRBV7-2	.	TRBJ1-2	.	CASSGPGVNYGYTF	TGTGCCAGCAGCGGACCAGGGGTTAACTATGGCTACACCTTC
TRBV23-1	.	TRBJ2-3	.	CASSQPSNGTDTQYF	TGCGCCAGCAGTCAACCCTCAAATGGGACAGATACGCAGTATTTT
TRBV14	.	TRBJ2-7	.	CASSSILQGSYEQYF	TGTGCCAGCAGCTCAATTTTACAGGGCTCCTACGAGCAGTACTTC
TRBV5-5	few	TRBJ2-2	.	CASTQQLIRTGELFF	TGTGCCAGCACCCAGCAACTCATCCGTACTGGCGAGCTGTTTTTT
TRBV7-9	.	TRBJ1-2	.	CASSLNYGYTF	TGTGCCAGCAGCTTAAACTATGGCTACACCTTC
TRBV4-3	.	TRBJ1-1	.	CASSQPGTPNTEAFF	TGCGCCAGCAGCCAGCCCGGGACTCCGAACACTGAAGCTTTCTTT
TRBV20-1	.	TRBJ1-2	.	CSARVGYGYTF	TGCAGTGCTAGAGTGGGATATGGCTACACCTTC
TRBV4-3	few	TRBJ1-5	.	CASSQERQFNQPQHF	TGCGCCAGCAGCCAAGAACGTCAGTTCAATCAGCCCCAGCATTTT
TRBV5-6	.	TRBJ2-2	.	CASSLRGETGELFF	TGTGCCAGCAGCTTAAGGGGAGAAACCGGGGAGCTGTTTTTT
TRBV27	.	TRBJ2-1	.	CASSLAGNEQFF	TGTGCCAGCAGTTTAGCAGGGAATGAGCAGTTCTTC